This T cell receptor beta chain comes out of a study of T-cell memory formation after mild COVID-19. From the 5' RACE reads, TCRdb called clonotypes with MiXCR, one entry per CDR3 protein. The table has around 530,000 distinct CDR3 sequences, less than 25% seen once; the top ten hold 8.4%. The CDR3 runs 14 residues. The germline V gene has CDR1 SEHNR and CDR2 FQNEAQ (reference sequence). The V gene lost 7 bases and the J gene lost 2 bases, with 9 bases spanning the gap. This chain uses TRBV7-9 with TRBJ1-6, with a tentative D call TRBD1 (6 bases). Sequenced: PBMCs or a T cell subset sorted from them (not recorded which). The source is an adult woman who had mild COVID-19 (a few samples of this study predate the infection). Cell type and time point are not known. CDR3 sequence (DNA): TGTGCCAGCACCGCAGGGGCCTATAATTCACCCCTCCACTTT. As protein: CASTAGAYNSPLHF.